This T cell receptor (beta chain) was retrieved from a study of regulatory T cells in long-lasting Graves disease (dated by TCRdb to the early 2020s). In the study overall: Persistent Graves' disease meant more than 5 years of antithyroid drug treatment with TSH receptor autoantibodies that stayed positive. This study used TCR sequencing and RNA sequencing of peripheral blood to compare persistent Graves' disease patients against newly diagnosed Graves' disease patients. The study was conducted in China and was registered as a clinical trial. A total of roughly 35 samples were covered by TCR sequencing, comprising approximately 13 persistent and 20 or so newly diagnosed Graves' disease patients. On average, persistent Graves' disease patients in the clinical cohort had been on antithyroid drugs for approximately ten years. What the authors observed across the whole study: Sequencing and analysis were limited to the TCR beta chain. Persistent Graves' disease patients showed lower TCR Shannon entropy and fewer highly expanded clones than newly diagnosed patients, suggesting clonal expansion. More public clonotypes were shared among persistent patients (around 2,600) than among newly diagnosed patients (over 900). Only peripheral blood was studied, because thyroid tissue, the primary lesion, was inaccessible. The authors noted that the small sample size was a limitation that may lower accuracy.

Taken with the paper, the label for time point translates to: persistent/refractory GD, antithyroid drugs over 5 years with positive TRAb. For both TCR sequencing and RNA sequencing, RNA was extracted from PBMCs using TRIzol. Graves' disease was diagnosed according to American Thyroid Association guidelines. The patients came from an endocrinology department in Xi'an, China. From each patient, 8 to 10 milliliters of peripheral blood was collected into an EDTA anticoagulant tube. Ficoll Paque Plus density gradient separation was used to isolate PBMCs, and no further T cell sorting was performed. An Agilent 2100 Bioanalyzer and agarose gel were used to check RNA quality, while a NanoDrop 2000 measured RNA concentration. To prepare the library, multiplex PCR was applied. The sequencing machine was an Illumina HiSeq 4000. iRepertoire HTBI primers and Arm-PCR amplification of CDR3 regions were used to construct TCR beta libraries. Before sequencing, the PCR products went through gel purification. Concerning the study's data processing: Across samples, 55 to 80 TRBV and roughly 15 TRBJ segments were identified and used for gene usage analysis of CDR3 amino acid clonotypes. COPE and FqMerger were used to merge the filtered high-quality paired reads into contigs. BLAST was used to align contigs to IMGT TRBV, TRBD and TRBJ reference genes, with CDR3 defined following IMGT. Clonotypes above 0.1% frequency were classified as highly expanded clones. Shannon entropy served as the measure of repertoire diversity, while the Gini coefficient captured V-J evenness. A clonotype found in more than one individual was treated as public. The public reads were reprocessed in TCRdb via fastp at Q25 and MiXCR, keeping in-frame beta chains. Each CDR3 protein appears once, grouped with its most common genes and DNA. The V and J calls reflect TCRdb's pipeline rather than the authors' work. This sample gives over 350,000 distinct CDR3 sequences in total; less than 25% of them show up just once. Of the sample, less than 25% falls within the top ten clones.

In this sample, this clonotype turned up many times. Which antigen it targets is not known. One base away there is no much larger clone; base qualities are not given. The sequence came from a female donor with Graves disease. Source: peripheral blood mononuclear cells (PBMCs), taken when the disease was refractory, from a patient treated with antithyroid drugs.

The CDR3 corresponds to CASSRLPAQDSYEQYF. The DNA sequence reads TGTGCCAGCAGCCGTCTTCCGGCCCAAGACTCCTACGAGCAGTACTTC. The sequence is built from TRBV7-2 and TRBJ2-7, with the D gene too uncertain to name. In the germline V gene, CDR1 corresponds to SGHTA and CDR2 to FQGNSA. The cysteine opens and the phenylalanine closes a CDR3 of 16 amino acids. Here the CDR3 DNA is all that survives: 48 bases in frame from base 1. V is cut by 5 bases and J by 0 bases, and the space between the germline ends is 17 bases.